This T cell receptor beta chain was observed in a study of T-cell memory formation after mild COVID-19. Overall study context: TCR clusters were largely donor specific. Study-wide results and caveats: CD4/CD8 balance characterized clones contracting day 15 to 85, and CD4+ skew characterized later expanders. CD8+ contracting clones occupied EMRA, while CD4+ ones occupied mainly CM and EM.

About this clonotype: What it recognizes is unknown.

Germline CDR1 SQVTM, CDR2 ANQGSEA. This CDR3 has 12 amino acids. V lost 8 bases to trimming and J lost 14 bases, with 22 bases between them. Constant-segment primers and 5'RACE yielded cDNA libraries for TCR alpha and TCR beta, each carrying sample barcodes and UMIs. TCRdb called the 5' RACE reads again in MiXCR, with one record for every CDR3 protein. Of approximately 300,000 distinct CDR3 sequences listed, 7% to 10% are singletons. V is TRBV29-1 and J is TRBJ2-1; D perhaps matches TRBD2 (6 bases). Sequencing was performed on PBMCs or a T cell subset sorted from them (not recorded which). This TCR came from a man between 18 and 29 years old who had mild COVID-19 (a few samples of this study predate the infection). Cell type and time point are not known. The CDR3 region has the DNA TGCAGCCCTTGTGCGGAGGGGCCCCGGGAGTTCTTC. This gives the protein CSPCAEGPREFF.